These 15 T cell receptor beta chains share one sample of origin, sequenced in a study of blood T cell repertoires in COVID-19. Data came from immunoSEQ multiplex PCR; TCRdb stores just in-frame clones and leaves some out. The table has about 200,000 clones, 88% seen once; the top ten hold approximately 1.5%. Sample: peripheral blood. Receptors were obtained from a man aged 18 to 30 with active or convalescent COVID-19.

The chain carries TRBV6-1 and TRBJ1-1; D perhaps matches TRBD1 (6 bases). The germline V gene has CDR1 MNHNS and CDR2 SASEGT. This CDR3 is built from 17 residues. V lost 0 bases and J lost 1, with 15 bases in between. CDR3 protein: CASSEARGAAANTEAFF. The CDR3 DNA reads TGTGCCAGCAGTGAAGCGCGGGGGGCCGCCGCGAACACTGAAGCTTTCTTT.

The chain has TRBV30 and TRBJ2-7, with TRBD2 matching over 7 bases. The CDR3 extends over 15 amino acids. The ends lost 1 base at V and 2 bases at J; junction bases unmatched: 8. From germline, CDR1 is GTSNPN and CDR2 SVGIG (reference sequence). DNA of the CDR3: TGTGCCTGGAGTGGGGGGGGAGGTCCCACCTACGAGCAGTACTTC. The encoded protein is CAWSGGGGPTYEQYF.

The V call is TRBV30, the J call TRBJ2-7; 12 nucleotides line up with TRBD2. Germline loops: CDR1 GTSNPN, CDR2 SVGIG (reference sequence). This CDR3 region has 16 residues. The V and J ends lost 3 bases and 5 bases, in that order; junction bases with no gene match: 11. CDR3 bases: TGTGCCTGGAGAAAAATTGATCTAGCGGGGGGGAACGAGCAGTACTTC. Translation gives CAWRKIDLAGGNEQYF.

The genes are TRBV28 and TRBJ2-1, with 10 bases that match TRBD1. CDR1 is MDHEN and CDR2 is SYDVKM in the germline V gene. The CDR3 is 15 residues long. Trimming cost V 3 bases and J 6 bases; bases outside gene matches: 5. CDR3 nucleotides: TGTGCCAGCAGTTTCGGGACAGGGGAAGTCAATGAGCAGTTCTTC. Protein: CASSFGTGEVNEQFF.

The chain employs TRBV10-3 and TRBJ2-7; D is uncertain. The CDR3 is 11 amino acids. Trimming took 4 bases from V and 4 from J, leaving 5 bases between them. Germline CDR1 is ENHRY and CDR2 is SYGVKD. CDR3 DNA: TGTGCCATCAGTGCGAGGTACGAGCAGTACTTC. It is translated as CAISARYEQYF.

The chain employs TRBV6-6 and TRBJ2-1, with a weak D call TRBD1 (6 bases). This CDR3 contains 13 residues. Germline CDR1 MNHNY, CDR2 SVGAGI (reference sequence). With 5 bases removed from V and 5 bases from J, the gap between germline ends came to 10 bases. CDR3 nucleotide sequence: TGTGCCAGCAGTCGGAACAGGGACAATGAGCAGTTCTTC. This translates into CASSRNRDNEQFF.

Concerning this clone itself: At one of its ends the junction is not consistent with the germline gene, which may arise from a read error. The chain carries TRBV10-1 and TRBJ1-5; 9 bases line up with TRBD1. Germline V gives CDR1 WNHNN, CDR2 SYGVQD (reference sequence). The CDR3 length is 15 residues. In DNA form, the CDR3 reads TGCGCCGGCCCCCGACAGGGGGAGTTCAATCAGCTCCAGCATTTT. This codes for CAGPRQGEFNQLQHF.

The chain carries TRBV6-5 and TRBJ2-7; 7 nucleotides line up with TRBD2. With V trimmed by 5 bases and J by 3 bases, 7 bases remained unmatched. The CDR3 extends over 14 amino acids. Looked up from germline, CDR1 is MNHEY and CDR2 is SVGAGI. The CDR3 region is CASSPTGLVYEQYF. DNA of the CDR3: TGTGCCAGCAGTCCCACAGGACTAGTCTACGAGCAGTACTTC.

The CDR3 DNA is TGTGCCAGCAGTGCCCATCGGGACAGGAACACTGAAGCTTTCTTT. It specifies CASSAHRDRNTEAFF. This chain links TRBV25-1 with TRBJ1-1; 7 bases are a match to TRBD1. CDR3 length: 15 amino acids. J was trimmed by 1 base and V by 4 bases; bases with no gene match: 6. CDR1 is MGHDK, CDR2 SYGVNS, per germline.

This chain uses TRBV5-5 with TRBJ1-1; 8 bases fit TRBD1. Germline assignment: CDR1 SGHKS and CDR2 YYEKEE (reference sequence). The length of the CDR3 is 14 residues. After removal of 1 base from V and 7 bases from J, the junction contained 6 bases not matched to a gene. The CDR3 DNA follows: TGTGCCAGCAGCTTGCTTCAGGGGGCAGTTGAAGCTTTCTTT. Translated: CASSLLQGAVEAFF.

In its sample, this clone was seen once. The gene calls are TRBV30 and TRBJ1-2; TRBD1 matches 7 bases. Losses at the gene ends were 2 bases for V and 1 base for J; bases not matched to a gene: 16. Germline V gives CDR1 GTSNPN, CDR2 SVGIG (reference sequence). This CDR3 has 18 residues. CDR3 sequence (DNA): TGTGCCTGGAGTCCGCACGCTTGGGACAGAGCCCTTAACTATGGCTACACCTTC. Its protein is CAWSPHAWDRALNYGYTF.

The J gene is TRBJ2-2, the V gene TRBV30; 14 bases are shared with TRBD2. Looked up from germline, CDR1 is GTSNPN and CDR2 is SVGIG (reference sequence). Trimming at V came to 2 bases and at J to 8 bases, leaving 7 bases not matched to a gene. The CDR3 has 16 residues. The DNA of the CDR3 is TGTGCCTGGAGTTTCAGGACTAGCGGGGGGCAGGGGGAGCTGTTTTTT. Its translation is CAWSFRTSGGQGELFF. Combining the CDR3 with reference TRBV30 and TRBJ2-2 gives the whole variable domain SQTIHQWPATLVQPVGSPLSLECTVEGTSNPNLYWYRQAAGRGLQLLFYSVGIGQISSEVPQNLSASRPQDRQFILSSKKLLLSDSGFYLCAWSFRTSGGQGELFFGEGSRLTVL.

This chain connects TRBV19 to TRBJ2-7, with 7 bases lining up with TRBD2. This CDR3 contains 13 residues. The trim removed 11 bases at V and 0 bases at J, leaving 7 bases unmatched. The germline CDR1 and CDR2 sequences are LNHDA and SQIVND (reference sequence). The CDR3 DNA is TGTGCCGTACGCCCTAGCGGCTCCTACGAGCAGTACTTC. It codes for CAVRPSGSYEQYF.

The chain combines TRBV6-6 with TRBJ1-1; the D gene is possibly TRBD1 (5 bases). V was trimmed by 2 bases and J by 7 bases, leaving 11 bases between them. The CDR3 is 13 amino acids. Germline CDR1 and CDR2: MNHNY and SVGAGI (reference sequence). The CDR3 DNA is TGTGCCAGCAGTTACAATCTCGGGGGTGAAGCTTTCTTT. Protein sequence: CASSYNLGGEAFF.

The genes are TRBV19 and TRBJ2-2; 7 nucleotides agree with TRBD1. V dropped 10 bases and J dropped 0; count of bases not matched to a gene: 8. CDR1 LNHDA and CDR2 SQIVND come from the germline V gene (reference sequence). CDR3 length equals 15 residues. CDR3 DNA sequence: TGTGCCACACGGGGACAGTCTCCGAACACCGGGGAGCTGTTTTTT. Translation gives CATRGQSPNTGELFF.